The clone carrying this T cell receptor beta chain was recorded only once. The data originate from a study of CD8 T cells in Susac syndrome. CDR3 length equals 15 residues. Random hexamers were used to reverse transcribe an amount of roughly 0.45 to 1 ug RNA. TCRdb re-called the immunoSEQ multiplex PCR reads with MiXCR, one entry per CDR3 protein. In the table there are about 140,000 distinct CDR3 sequences, just under 95% of which are singletons. Isolation of CD8+ and CD4+ T cells was performed negatively, whereas enrichment of TEMRA cells was done by FACS. Sequences were obtained from CD4+ T cells from PBMCs. The chain links TRBV21-1 to TRBJ2-5; the table's TRBD2 call for D was not verified on the DNA. TRBV21-1 is designated a pseudogene. This TCR was recovered from a human donor with Susac syndrome. As DNA, the CDR3 is TGTGCCAGCCCCCTCCGACCAGTATGCGGGGAGACCCAGTACTTC. This encodes CASPLRPVCGETQYF.